The 8 T cell receptor beta chains in this list originate from one sample, sequenced in a study of early T cells in non-severe SARS-CoV-2 infection. TCRdb reprocessed the 5' RACE reads with MiXCR, giving one entry per CDR3 protein. The sample gives 65,000 to 90,000 distinct CDR3 sequences, around 12% of which show up once; less than 8.5% is in the top ten. Sequencing was done on a sample of whole blood. The receptors come from an adult who was a healthcare worker with PCR-confirmed SARS-CoV-2 infection or an uninfected control (not recorded which).

This clonotype came up many times. The rearrangement uses TRBV5-1 and TRBJ1-1; no definite D call. V dropped 0 bases and J dropped 4 bases, with 7 bases sitting between them. CDR1 and CDR2 from the germline V gene are SGHRS and YFSETQ. The CDR3 sequence is 13 residues long. CDR3 DNA: TGCGCCAGCAGCTTGGCCTTTTTCACTGAAGCTTTCTTT. It specifies CASSLAFFTEAFF. Full variable domain (outside the CDR3, taken from reference TRBV5-1 and TRBJ1-1): KAGVTQTPRYLIKTRGQQVTLSCSPISGHRSVSWYQQTPGQGLQFLFEYFSETQRNKGNFPGRFSGRQFSNSRSEMNVSTLELGDSALYLCASSLAFFTEAFFGQGTRLTVV.

The V call is TRBV7-3, the J call TRBJ2-2; TRBD2 matches 9 bases. The CDR3 loop spans 14 amino acids. Germline CDR1 reads SGHTA; CDR2 reads FQGTGA. The junction had 12 bases not matched to a gene; V was cut back by 5 bases and J by 14 bases. The CDR3 sequence is CASSVTSGPTSLFF. CDR3 sequence (DNA): TGTGCCAGCAGCGTGACTAGCGGCCCTACGTCACTGTTTTTT.

The rearrangement uses TRBV12-3 or TRBV12-4 and TRBJ2-3; TRBD2 matches 8 bases. V lost 3 bases, J lost 0 bases, and 5 bases stayed unmatched. The CDR3 sequence is 16 residues long. The chain's CDR3 is CASSFRSGGSTDTQYF. The CDR3 DNA reads TGTGCCAGCAGTTTTCGGTCGGGGGGGAGCACAGATACGCAGTATTTT.

This clonotype was counted between two and nine times. The rearrangement uses TRBV14 and TRBJ2-1; D is undetermined. The germline V gene has CDR1 SGHDN and CDR2 FVKESK. V dropped 1 base and J dropped 8 bases, with 12 bases sitting between them. This CDR3 has 14 amino acids. CDR3 in DNA: TGTGCCAGCAGCCAAGTGTCAGTTATCGATGAGCAGTTCTTC. Protein sequence: CASSQVSVIDEQFF.

The chain is built from TRBV7-8 and TRBJ2-5, with TRBD1 matching 8 bases. V shed 4 bases and J 1 base; nucleotides not matched to a gene: 8. The length of the CDR3 is 16 residues. Germline assignment: CDR1 SGHVS and CDR2 FQNEAQ. The CDR3 loop reads CASSSNQDRAQETQYF. In DNA, the CDR3 is TGTGCCAGCAGCTCTAACCAGGACAGGGCCCAAGAGACCCAGTACTTC.

The V call is TRBV2, the J call TRBJ1-5; no reliable D call. This CDR3 region has 14 residues. Germline CDR1 SNHLY, CDR2 FYNNEI. The V end lost 4 bases, the J end lost 0 bases, and 7 bases lay between the germline ends. CDR3 DNA: TGTGCCAGCAGTGTGAAGGATAGCAATCAGCCCCAGCATTTT. Protein sequence: CASSVKDSNQPQHF.

V and J are TRBV30 and TRBJ1-4, with D tentatively TRBD1 (6 bases). V was clipped by 5 bases and J by 2 bases, with 9 bases between them. The CDR3 totals 13 residues. Looked up from germline, CDR1 is GTSNPN and CDR2 is SVGIG (reference sequence). CDR3 sequence: CAWHRDTNEKLFF. CDR3 nucleotides: TGTGCCTGGCACAGGGACACTAATGAAAAACTGTTTTTT.

V usage is TRBV19 and J usage is TRBJ2-1; TRBD2 matches 8 bases. Per germline, CDR1 LNHDA and CDR2 SQIVND (reference sequence). The CDR3 totals 15 residues. The junction had 7 bases not matched to a gene; V was cut back by 3 bases and J by 6 bases. CDR3 bases: TGTGCCAGTAGTATGGACGGGAGGGCCCTCAATGAGCAGTTCTTC. Translating it yields CASSMDGRALNEQFF.